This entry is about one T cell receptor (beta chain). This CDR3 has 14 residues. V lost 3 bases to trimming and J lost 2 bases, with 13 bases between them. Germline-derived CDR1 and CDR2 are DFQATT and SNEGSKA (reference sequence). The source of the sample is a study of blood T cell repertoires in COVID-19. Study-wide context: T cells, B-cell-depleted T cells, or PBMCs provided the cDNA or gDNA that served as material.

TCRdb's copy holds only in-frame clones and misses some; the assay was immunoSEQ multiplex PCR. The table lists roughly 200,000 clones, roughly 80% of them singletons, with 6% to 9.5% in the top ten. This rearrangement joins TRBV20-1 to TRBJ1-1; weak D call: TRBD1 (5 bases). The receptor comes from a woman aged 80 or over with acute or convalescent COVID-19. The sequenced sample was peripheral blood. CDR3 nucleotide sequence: TGCAGTGCTAGTAGGGGCTGGGGCAACACTGAAGCTTTCTTT. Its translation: CSASRGWGNTEAFF.